These 6 T cell receptor beta chains share one sample of origin, sequenced in a study of blood T cell repertoires in COVID-19. The repertoire was sequenced with immunoSEQ multiplex PCR; TCRdb's copy has only in-frame clones and lacks some. The sample includes 25,000 to 35,000 clones, 85% of them seen just once. Sequenced sample: peripheral blood. These receptors came from a human donor in a cohort sampled during active COVID-19.

The chain uses TRBV2 and TRBJ1-1; D unclear. The CDR3 runs to 13 residues. The V end lost 3 bases, the J end lost 5 bases, and 10 bases lay between the germline ends. CDR1 and CDR2 from the germline V gene are SNHLY and FYNNEI. DNA for the CDR3: TGTGCCAGCAGTGAGGAGGCGAAGACTGAAGCTTTCTTT. Its protein product is CASSEEAKTEAFF.

This clone was counted only a few times. CDR3 residues: CASSLEGGPDTGELFF. The CDR3 DNA sequence: TGTGCCAGCAGTTTAGAGGGGGGGCCGGACACCGGGGAGCTGTTTTTT. This chain joins TRBV28 and TRBJ2-2; maybe TRBD2 (7 bases). The germline CDR1 and CDR2 sequences are MDHEN and SYDVKM. The V and J ends lost 2 bases and 3 bases respectively, with 13 bases between them. The CDR3 runs 16 residues.

The V and J genes are TRBV28 and TRBJ1-1; possibly TRBD1 for D (6 bases). CDR1 and CDR2 (germline): MDHEN, SYDVKM. The ends were cut back, 8 bases at V and 8 bases at J, with 18 bases in the middle. This CDR3 is built from 13 residues. DNA of the CDR3: TGTGCCAGCCGGAACAGGGTGGTCCCCGAAGCTTTCTTT. As protein: CASRNRVVPEAFF.

The CDR3 loop reads CASSVREDRGWDNEQFF. The CDR3 nucleotides are TGTGCCAGCAGTGTGAGGGAGGACAGGGGGTGGGACAATGAGCAGTTCTTC. This chain joins TRBV2 and TRBJ2-1, with 10 bases aligning to TRBD1. V was pared by 4 bases and J by 5 bases, with 11 bases of the junction left unmatched. In germline, CDR1 is SNHLY, CDR2 FYNNEI. The CDR3 runs 17 residues. Supplemented by reference TRBV2 and TRBJ2-1, the full variable domain reads EPEVTQTPSHQVTQMGQEVILRCVPISNHLYFYWYRQILGQKVEFLVSFYNNEISEKSEIFDDQFSVERPDGSNFTLKIRSTKLEDSAMYFCASSVREDRGWDNEQFFGPGTRLTVL.

This chain connects TRBV6-5 to TRBJ2-1; D is perhaps TRBD2 (6 bases). The ends were cut back, 8 bases at V and 7 bases at J, with 18 bases in the middle. The CDR3 has 14 residues. Germline CDR1 and CDR2: MNHEY and SVGAGI. The CDR3 DNA is TGTGCCAGCGGGGGGACCCGGGGCGTTAATGAGCAGTTCTTC. It encodes CASGGTRGVNEQFF.

This clone was detected a few times. The V call is TRBV18, the J call TRBJ1-5; D unclear. Germline V gene sequence: CDR1 KGHSH, CDR2 LQKENI. This CDR3 spans 14 amino acids. The germline V and J ends were trimmed by 1 base and 3 bases, with 7 bases remaining between them. The CDR3 region has the DNA TGTGCCAGCTCACCACAGTCAGACAATCAGCCCCAGCATTTT. It encodes CASSPQSDNQPQHF.